The source of this T cell receptor beta chain is a study of T cell repertoires in ileal Crohn's disease. The overall study: About half received postoperative treatment, 10 to 11 with thiopurines and around 17 anti-TNF.

In germline, CDR1 is SGHRS, CDR2 YFSETQ. This CDR3 contains 17 residues. Trimming pared 3 bases from V and 0 bases from J, leaving 13 bases between. Repertoires were generated with immunoSEQ multiplex PCR, while TCRdb's copy carries only in-frame clones and drops some. The sample holds roughly 2,000 clones, 62% seen once. Time point: neoterminal ileum biopsy at postoperative endoscopy, about 6 months after surgery. The material sequenced was ileal tissue. The genes are TRBV5-1 and TRBJ2-6; weak D call: TRBD2 (6 bases). This TCR was sampled from an adult with Crohn's disease. The CDR3 DNA follows: TGCGCCAGCAGCTCGGACCCGGGAGTCTCTGGGGCCAACGTCCTGACTTTC. Its protein product is CASSSDPGVSGANVLTF.